One and the same sample provided the 8 T cell receptor beta chains below, sequenced in a study of STAT5B mutations in CD4+ large granular lymphocyte leukemia. TCRdb's table, derived via immunoSEQ multiplex PCR, lists solely in-frame clones and lacks some. The profile shows around 33,000 clones, roughly 80% of them singletons. Sequencing was done on a sample of CD4+ T cells from blood buffy coats. The origin of the receptors is a human donor in good health.

The chain has TRBV7-8 and TRBJ1-2; possible D gene TRBD1, 6 bases. The CDR3 runs to 15 residues. V shed 4 bases and J shed 1 base, with 13 bases lying between them. CDR1 is SGHVS and CDR2 is FQNEAQ in the germline V gene. The CDR3 protein is CASSSRDKFNYGYTF. In nucleotides, the CDR3 is TGTGCCAGCAGCTCCCGGGACAAATTTAACTATGGCTACACCTTC.

This clone has only one observation. This sequence joins TRBV6-6 and TRBJ2-7, with 7 bases fitting TRBD1. The CDR3 loop spans 15 amino acids. V dropped 7 bases and J dropped 2; count of bases not matched to a gene: 11. Per germline, CDR1 MNHNY and CDR2 SVGAGI (reference sequence). CDR3 in DNA: TGTGCCAGCACTTGGACAGGAAAATTAACCTACGAGCAGTACTTC. Protein product: CASTWTGKLTYEQYF.

This clone was recorded a few times. V usage is TRBV9 and J usage is TRBJ1-6, with 7 bases matching TRBD1. Germline CDR1 SGDLS, CDR2 YYNGEE. With V trimmed by 3 bases and J by 6 bases, 9 bases remained unmatched. The CDR3 extends over 16 amino acids. The CDR3 sequence is CASSAQQGLPNSPLHF. For the CDR3, the DNA is TGTGCCAGCAGCGCCCAACAGGGGTTGCCTAATTCACCCCTCCACTTT.

The chain recombines TRBV6-4 with TRBJ2-2, with TRBD2 matching 14 bases. Per germline, CDR1 MRHNA and CDR2 SNTAGT. The V and J ends lost 6 bases and 0 bases, in that order; junction bases with no gene match: 12. The CDR3 contains 20 residues. This chain's CDR3 is CASRLAGTSGSGSNTGELFF. The CDR3 nucleotides read TGTGCCAGCAGATTAGCCGGGACTAGCGGGAGTGGGTCGAACACCGGGGAGCTGTTTTTT.

The gene calls are TRBV2 and TRBJ1-1; 10 nucleotides line up with TRBD1. With 7 bases clipped from V and 10 bases from J, the junction kept 6 bases outside the gene matches. CDR1 SNHLY and CDR2 FYNNEI come from the germline V gene. This CDR3 has 12 residues. Here the CDR3 DNA reads TGTGCCAGCAACCAGGACAGGGGGACAGCTTTCTTT. Protein product: CASNQDRGTAFF.

The CDR3 sequence is CASSPRTGSYEQYF. The CDR3 nucleotides are TGTGCCAGTAGTCCCAGGACAGGCTCCTACGAGCAGTACTTC. The chain couples TRBV19 to TRBJ2-7; TRBD1 aligns across 7 bases. CDR1 LNHDA and CDR2 SQIVND come from the germline V gene (reference sequence). The CDR3 loop spans 14 amino acids. J was trimmed by 0 bases and V by 5 bases; bases with no gene match: 4. The full variable domain, in which reference TRBV19 and TRBJ2-7 provide the parts outside the CDR3, is DGGITQSPKYLFRKEGQNVTLSCEQNLNHDAMYWYRQDPGQGLRLIYYSQIVNDFQKGDIAEGYSVSREKKESFPLTVTSAQKNPTAFYLCASSPRTGSYEQYFGPGTRLTVT.

The chain is built from TRBV2 and TRBJ2-3, with TRBD2 identical over 10 bases. Germline-derived CDR1 and CDR2 are SNHLY and FYNNEI. V shed 2 bases and J 2 bases; nucleotides not matched to a gene: 4. There are 16 residues in the CDR3. The CDR3 region has the DNA TGTGCCAGCAGTGAATTAGCGGGAGGACTCACAGATACGCAGTATTTT. It codes for CASSELAGGLTDTQYF.

The chain links TRBV28 to TRBJ1-6, with D hard to call. CDR3 length equals 13 residues. Trimming took 7 bases from V and 8 from J, leaving 12 bases between them. CDR1 is MDHEN and CDR2 is SYDVKM in the germline V gene. As DNA, the CDR3 is TGTGCCAGCACGGGTTGGAGCGATTCACCCCTCCACTTT. Translated: CASTGWSDSPLHF.